This TCR beta chain was identified in a study of B cell selection in AIRE deficiency (dated by TCRdb to about 2019). At the level of the whole study: Researchers compared TCRbeta repertoires of sorted blood CD4+ conventional T cells and regulatory T cells in AIRE-deficient patients with those in healthy controls. The TCR-sequenced cohort comprised about five AIRE-deficient APECED patients and about five healthy control donors.

A word on this clone: Its antigen specificity is not known. One base away there is no much larger clone; base qualities are not given.

CD4+CD127+ cells were sorted as the conventional CD4 T cell population. Control samples were obtained from healthy donors who were not related to the patients. Tconv and Treg cells for TCRbeta sequencing were sorted on a FACSAria flow cytometer. The sorted cells went into 5-ml round-bottom polystyrene tubes, and the dry cell pellets were then frozen at -80 degrees C until sequencing. The immunoSEQ platform was used for TCRbeta chain sequencing. The authors' pipeline ran thus. About 11x10^4 distinct in-frame TCRbeta sequences from patients and around 1.3x10^5 from healthy donors were obtained from pooled conventional T cell repertoires. Treg TCRbeta sequences found in two or more individuals were classed as public, and these public Treg TCRbeta sequences were then looked for in Tconv repertoires. Group differences were tested with Mann-Whitney U tests and Bonferroni-Dunn correction in GraphPad Prism 7.03. TCRdb carries this immuneACCESS record with in-frame sequences only. Its versions omit some clonotypes, under half of them owing to an unresolved V gene in the studies checked, with the rest unexplained. V and J calls and clone size are copied from that table; D and trimming were computed from the DNA. The sample records fewer than 30,000 clones, 90% to 98% of which are singletons. Clones ranked in the top ten supply approximately 0.2% of the sample.

Overall results and qualifications from the work: Only TCRbeta chains were sequenced, and around 35% of shared healthy-donor Treg sequences were also present in healthy Tconv cells, possibly due to differing TCRalpha chains. Among approximately 3,500 shared Treg TCRbeta sequences, about 30% were found to be shared only among healthy donors and approximately 9% only among patients, suggesting that Treg selection is less efficient in the absence of AIRE. In terms of TCRBV gene usage, CDR3 length and TCR diversity, Tconv and Treg cells from AIRE-deficient patients looked similar to Tconv and Treg cells from healthy donors. Shorter CDR3s were found in shared Treg sequences, reflecting a bias toward rearrangements containing few non-templated nucleotide insertions. Roughly 31% of the Treg TCRbeta sequences shared among healthy donors were found in patient Tconv cells, which suggests that Treg-biased clones were diverted into the Tconv compartment.

The sample comprised CD4+CD127+ conventional T cells sorted from PBMCs. The sequence derives from a human donor in good health.

The CDR3 is CASSSGLAGGPYNEQFF. The DNA reads as follows: TGTGCCAGCAGCTCTGGACTAGCGGGAGGACCCTACAATGAGCAGTTCTTC. In this chain, TRBV7-3 is recombined with TRBJ2-1, with 14 junctional bases fitting TRBD2. Including the terminal cysteine and phenylalanine, the CDR3 comprises 17 residues. Kept here is only the CDR3 DNA, which spans 51 bases and is read in frame from base 1. CDR1 and CDR2 are read off the germline V gene as SGHTA and FQGTGA. For this chain, trimming is 4 bases at the V end and 2 bases at the J end, and the number of junction bases without a gene match is 4.